This TCR beta chain was sequenced during a study of cytomegalovirus exposure and HLA in healthy donors. Trimming cost V 2 bases and J 4 bases, with 10 bases left between them. The CDR3 covers 15 residues. Germline CDR1 and CDR2: SGHRS and YFSETQ. This table comes from immunoSEQ multiplex PCR, and its TCRdb copy is limited to in-frame clones, with some not included. This sample has about 200,000 clones, with about 81% found just once. Material: PBMCs. The sequence came from a woman aged 30 to 39 in good health and CMV-seronegative. The chain links TRBV5-1 to TRBJ2-6; D remains unclear. The CDR3 loop reads CASSFDTSGANVLTF. The CDR3, as DNA: TGCGCCAGCAGCTTTGACACAAGCGGGGCCAACGTCCTGACTTTC.